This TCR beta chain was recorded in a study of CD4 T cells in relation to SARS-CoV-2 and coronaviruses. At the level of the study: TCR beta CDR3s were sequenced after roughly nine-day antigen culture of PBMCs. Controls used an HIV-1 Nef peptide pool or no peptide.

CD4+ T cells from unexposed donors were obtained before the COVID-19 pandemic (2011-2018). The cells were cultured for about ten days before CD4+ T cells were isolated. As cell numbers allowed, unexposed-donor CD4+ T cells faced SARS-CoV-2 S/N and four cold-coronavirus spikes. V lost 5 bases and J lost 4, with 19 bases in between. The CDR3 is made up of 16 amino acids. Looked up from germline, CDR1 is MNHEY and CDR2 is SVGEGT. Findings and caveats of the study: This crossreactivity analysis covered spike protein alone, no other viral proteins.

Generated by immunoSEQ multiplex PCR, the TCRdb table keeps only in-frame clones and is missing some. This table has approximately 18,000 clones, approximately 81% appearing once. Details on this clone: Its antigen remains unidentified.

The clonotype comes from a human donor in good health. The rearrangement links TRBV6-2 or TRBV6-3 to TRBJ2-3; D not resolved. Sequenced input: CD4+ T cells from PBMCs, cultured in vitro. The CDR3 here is CASSPRPSRSSDTQYF. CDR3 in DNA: TGTGCCAGCAGTCCCCGGCCCTCTCGGAGTTCAGATACGCAGTATTTT.